These 20 T cell receptor beta chains were sequenced from one sample in a study of shared clonotypes between healthy human individuals. Sequencing was performed with immunoSEQ multiplex PCR; in TCRdb, only in-frame clones are kept and a portion is missing. The sample has a few million clones; 80% to 95% are singletons. What was sequenced was naive CD4+ T cells from PBMCs. This sample's subset: CD45RA+ positively selected. The receptors were gathered from a man younger than 35 in good health. Some clones in this sample may be carry-over from other donors' samples.

V and J are TRBV11-2 and TRBJ2-7; D remains unclear. The CDR3 totals 12 residues. Germline V gives CDR1 SGHAT, CDR2 FQNNGV. Trimming cost V 8 bases and J 3 bases, with 11 bases left between them. CDR3 loop: CASQTSDYEQYF. The CDR3 nucleotides are TGTGCCAGCCAAACGAGCGACTACGAGCAGTACTTC.

CDR3: CASSLGSGQSSGNTIYF. CDR3 DNA sequence: TGCGCCAGCAGCTTGGGGTCGGGACAGAGCTCTGGAAACACCATATATTTT. This chain joins TRBV5-1 and TRBJ1-3, with 7 positions matching TRBD1. The CDR3 has 17 residues. V shed 0 bases and J 0 bases; nucleotides not matched to a gene: 6. The germline CDR1 and CDR2 sequences are SGHRS and YFSETQ.

The rearrangement links TRBV5-1 to TRBJ2-7, with 7 bases lining up with TRBD1. J gave up 0 bases and V 2 bases, and 5 bases lay outside the gene matches. CDR1 and CDR2 from the germline V gene are SGHRS and YFSETQ. The CDR3 has 15 amino acids. The CDR3 sequence is CASSFGTVSSYEQYF. The CDR3 DNA is TGCGCCAGCAGCTTTGGGACAGTAAGCTCCTACGAGCAGTACTTC.

The CDR3 DNA reads as TGTGCCAGCAGCCAATTGCCCAATGAGCAGTTCTTC. Protein product: CASSQLPNEQFF. The rearrangement joins TRBV11-3 to TRBJ2-1, with unresolved D. The germline CDR1 and CDR2 sequences are SGHNT and YENEEA. The length of the CDR3 is 12 residues. Between the trimmed V and J ends, which lost 5 bases and 6 bases, there was a span of 8 bases.

Worth noting for this clone: Other nucleotide sequences from this sample produce the same CDR3. The chain links TRBV5-1 to TRBJ2-5, with D unclear. The V and J ends lost 0 bases and 1 base respectively, with 7 bases between them. The CDR3 extends over 14 amino acids. Germline lookup yields CDR1 SGHRS and CDR2 YFSETQ. CDR3 bases: TGCGCCAGCAGCTTGGCTTCGAGCCAAGAGACCCAGTACTTC. As protein: CASSLASSQETQYF.

The chain's CDR3 is CASSLAHNEQFF. CDR3 in DNA: TGTGCCAGCAGCCTCGCGCACAATGAGCAGTTCTTC. The chain has TRBV2 and TRBJ2-1, with D uncertain. The CDR3 consists of 12 residues. Germline CDR1 reads SNHLY; CDR2 reads FYNNEI. Trimming removed 6 bases at V and 5 bases at J, with 8 bases between. Full variable domain (missing parts from reference TRBV2 and TRBJ2-1): EPEVTQTPSHQVTQMGQEVILRCVPISNHLYFYWYRQILGQKVEFLVSFYNNEISEKSEIFDDQFSVERPDGSNFTLKIRSTKLEDSAMYFCASSLAHNEQFFGPGTRLTVL.

V and J are TRBV29-1 and TRBJ2-5; 10 nucleotides align to TRBD1. Germline values: CDR1 SQVTM, CDR2 ANQGSEA. V trimming: 7 bases; J trimming: 4 bases; junction bases outside the gene matches: 6. This CDR3 is built from 13 residues. The CDR3 region has the DNA TGCAGCGCACAGACAGGGGGCCGAGAGACCCAGTACTTC. Translating gives CSAQTGGRETQYF.

The chain recombines TRBV9 with TRBJ2-1, with TRBD2 identical over 13 bases. The CDR3 contains 16 residues. Per germline, CDR1 SGDLS and CDR2 YYNGEE. Unmatched junction bases numbered 10, after V lost 4 bases and J lost 9 bases. In DNA, the CDR3 is TGTGCCAGCAGCCCGACAACTAGCGGGAGGGGGGGTGAGCAGTTCTTC. Amino acids: CASSPTTSGRGGEQFF.

Details on this clone: The same CDR3 also results from other DNA sequences found in this sample. The rearrangement links TRBV29-1 to TRBJ1-3; D remains ambiguous. V was shortened by 4 bases and J by 0 bases, with 7 bases between the two germline ends. The CDR3 runs 13 residues. Germline V gives CDR1 SQVTM, CDR2 ANQGSEA. This CDR3 is CSVGQSSGNTIYF. CDR3 sequence (DNA): TGCAGCGTTGGTCAGAGCTCTGGAAACACCATATATTTT.

The chain couples TRBV5-1 to TRBJ2-3; TRBD2 matches at 11 bases. V gave up 3 bases and J gave up 2 bases; unmatched junction bases: 11. Germline CDR1 reads SGHRS; CDR2 reads YFSETQ. CDR3 size: 18 residues. The CDR3 DNA reads as TGCGCCAGCAGCTCTGATTCCGGGACTAGCGGATCCACAGATACGCAGTATTTT. Translating gives CASSSDSGTSGSTDTQYF.

This chain joins TRBV5-1 and TRBJ2-1; possible D gene TRBD2, 6 bases. The V and J ends lost 0 bases and 9 bases respectively, with 13 bases between them. This CDR3 contains 14 residues. Germline lookup yields CDR1 SGHRS and CDR2 YFSETQ. The CDR3 sequence: CASSLGLAIGEQFF. DNA of the CDR3: TGCGCCAGCAGCTTGGGGCTAGCGATAGGTGAGCAGTTCTTC.

As for this clone: Different DNA sequences within this sample yield the same CDR3. J is TRBJ1-1 and V is TRBV11-2; D not resolved. V was cut by 0 bases and J by 2 bases, with 7 bases left in between. The CDR3 sequence is 14 residues long. Per the germline V gene, CDR1 is SGHAT and CDR2 is FQNNGV. The CDR3 loop is CASSLDRVNTEAFF. In nucleotides, the CDR3 is TGTGCCAGCAGCTTAGATCGGGTTAACACTGAAGCTTTCTTT.

The chain is built from TRBV5-4 and TRBJ2-3, with unresolved D. CDR1 and CDR2 (germline): SGHNT, YYREEE (reference sequence). The CDR3 consists of 15 residues. The ends were cut back, 3 bases at V and 0 bases at J, with 11 bases in the middle. CDR3 DNA: TGTGCCAGCAGCTCGCGGACGAGGAGCACAGATACGCAGTATTTT. It specifies CASSSRTRSTDTQYF.

The chain employs TRBV11-2 and TRBJ2-7; the match to TRBD1 covers 7 bases. Per the germline V gene, CDR1 is SGHAT and CDR2 is FQNNGV. The ends lost 5 bases at V and 12 bases at J; junction bases unmatched: 10. The CDR3 totals 12 residues. CDR3 sequence (DNA): TGTGCCAGCAGCCTCGGGACAGACTTTCCGTACTTC. As protein: CASSLGTDFPYF.

This chain joins TRBV28 and TRBJ2-7; D is possibly TRBD1 or TRBD2 (5 bases each). Germline loops: CDR1 MDHEN, CDR2 SYDVKM. The CDR3 totals 17 residues. The V end was cut by 2 bases, the J end by 0 bases, with 17 bases between. The CDR3 DNA is TGTGCCAGCAGTTTACGACTGGAGCGAGGGGCCTCCTACGAGCAGTACTTC. As protein: CASSLRLERGASYEQYF.

This clone has a single count. V and J are TRBV5-4 and TRBJ1-2; 7 bases match TRBD1. CDR3 size: 15 residues. Germline V gene sequence: CDR1 SGHNT, CDR2 YYREEE (reference sequence). The junction had 12 bases not matched to a gene; V was cut back by 4 bases and J by 6 bases. In nucleotides, the CDR3 is TGTGCCAGCAGCCTCCGACAGGGCAACGGAAATGGCTACACCTTC. Encoded protein: CASSLRQGNGNGYTF.

The chain couples TRBV5-4 to TRBJ2-3; D is unresolved. The V gene's germline CDR1 is SGHNT and CDR2 YYREEE (reference sequence). The V end lost 4 bases, the J end lost 4 bases, and 13 bases lay between the germline ends. The CDR3 loop spans 14 amino acids. CDR3 sequence (DNA): TGTGCCAGCAGCGGACCTGCCTATCCAGATACGCAGTATTTT. Protein: CASSGPAYPDTQYF.

The chain is built from TRBV29-1 and TRBJ2-7; maybe TRBD2 (5 bases). Germline CDR1 reads SQVTM; CDR2 reads ANQGSEA. V was cut by 4 bases and J by 3 bases, with 13 bases left in between. The CDR3 consists of 13 residues. The CDR3 bases are TGCAGCGTTGGGTCTGCTAGCATCTACGAGCAGTACTTC. It is translated as CSVGSASIYEQYF.

This chain connects TRBV7-9 to TRBJ2-3, with TRBD2 matching over 7 bases. V dropped 2 bases and J dropped 0; count of bases not matched to a gene: 5. CDR1 is SEHNR and CDR2 is FQNEAQ in the germline V gene (reference sequence). CDR3 length: 16 residues. The CDR3 is CASSLSGSGSTDTQYF. As DNA, the CDR3 is TGTGCCAGCAGCTTAAGTGGTAGCGGGAGCACAGATACGCAGTATTTT.

The chain is built from TRBV2 and TRBJ2-5, with TRBD1 as a possible D gene (5 bases). The length of the CDR3 is 14 residues. Trimming left V 2 bases short and J 3 bases short, with 10 bases between. CDR1 SNHLY and CDR2 FYNNEI come from the germline V gene. The CDR3 coding sequence is TGTGCCAGCAGTGAACGACCAGGGAAAGAGACCCAGTACTTC. This sequence encodes CASSERPGKETQYF.